These 6 T cell receptor beta chains were all obtained from the same sample, sequenced in a study of regulatory T cells in long-lasting Graves disease. The authors built TCR beta libraries using iRepertoire HTBI primers and Arm-PCR of CDR3 regions. TCRdb redid the calling of the multiplex PCR reads with MiXCR, one entry per CDR3 protein. The sample has roughly 260,000 distinct CDR3 sequences; about 18% are singletons. Time point specified: newly diagnosed GD, antithyroid drugs for less than 3 months. From RNA extracted from PBMCs, the TCR library was made. These sequences were also reported in another study, on T cells in Graves' hyperthyroidism and ophthalmopathy.

The input for sequencing was peripheral blood mononuclear cells (PBMCs), taken at new diagnosis, from a patient treated with antithyroid drugs. Every receptor here comes from a woman between 25 and 40 years old with Graves disease.

The chain joins TRBV11-3 to TRBJ1-3; 7 bases map to TRBD1. Germline CDR1 reads SGHNT; CDR2 reads YENEEA. CDR3 length equals 15 residues. V lost 7 bases and J lost 0; bases outside the gene matches: 6. DNA of the CDR3: TGTGCCAGCAACTCTGGGACAGACTCTGGAAACACCATATATTTT. It specifies CASNSGTDSGNTIYF.

This clonotype showed up many times. In DNA form, the CDR3 reads TGTGCCAGCAGCCTTCGGACAGGGGGCTATGGCTACACCTTC. Protein sequence: CASSLRTGGYGYTF. The chain has TRBV3-1 and TRBJ1-2, with 10 bases aligning to TRBD1. CDR1 and CDR2 from the germline V gene are LGHDT and YNNKEL (reference sequence). J was trimmed by 4 bases and V by 4 bases; bases with no gene match: 3. This CDR3 spans 14 amino acids.

The chain couples TRBV9 to TRBJ2-7, with 11 positions matching TRBD2. This CDR3 is built from 14 residues. Germline V lookup: CDR1 SGDLS, CDR2 YYNGEE. Trimming cost V 4 bases and J 3 bases; bases outside gene matches: 3. The CDR3 sequence is CASSLAGGFYEQYF. CDR3 bases: TGTGCCAGCAGCCTAGCGGGGGGCTTCTACGAGCAGTACTTC.

The sample holds a few counts of this clonotype. V usage is TRBV10-3 and J usage is TRBJ2-6; perhaps TRBD2 as D (5 bases). The CDR3 is 12 amino acids. CDR1 ENHRY and CDR2 SYGVKD come from the germline V gene. The V end was cut by 6 bases, the J end by 12 bases, with 12 bases between. As DNA, the CDR3 is TGTGCCATCAGGACGGACTCCGGCGTCCTGACTTTC. It codes for CAIRTDSGVLTF.

This clonotype was seen a few times. The chain employs TRBV6-1 and TRBJ1-6; D uncertain. The CDR3 spans 16 residues. V lost 2 bases and J lost 7, with 15 bases in between. The V gene's germline CDR1 is MNHNS and CDR2 SASEGT. CDR3 in amino acids: CASSEMGPGSNSPLHF. The CDR3 DNA follows: TGTGCCAGCAGTGAAATGGGTCCGGGCTCCAATTCACCCCTCCACTTT.

This clonotype was found many times. The CDR3 DNA follows: TGTGCCAGCAACATTGGAGGGGGCGCGGGCAATCAGCCCCAGCATTTT. Translation: CASNIGGGAGNQPQHF. The chain carries TRBV7-4 and TRBJ1-5; 7 bases align to TRBD1. The CDR3 covers 16 residues. The germline gives CDR1 SGHVT, CDR2 SQSDAQ. V shed 7 bases and J 2 bases; nucleotides not matched to a gene: 11.